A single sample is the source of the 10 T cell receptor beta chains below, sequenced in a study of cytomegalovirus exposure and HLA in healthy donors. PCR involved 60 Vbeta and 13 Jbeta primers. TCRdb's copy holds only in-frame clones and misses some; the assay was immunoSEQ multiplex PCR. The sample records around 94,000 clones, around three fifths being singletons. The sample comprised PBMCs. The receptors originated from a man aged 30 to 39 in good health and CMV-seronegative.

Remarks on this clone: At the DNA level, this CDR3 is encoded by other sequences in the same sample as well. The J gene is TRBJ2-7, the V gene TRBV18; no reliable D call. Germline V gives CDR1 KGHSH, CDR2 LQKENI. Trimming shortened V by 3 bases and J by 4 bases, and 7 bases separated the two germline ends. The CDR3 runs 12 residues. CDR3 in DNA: TGTGCCAGCTCACCCGCCGGTTACGAGCAGTACTTC. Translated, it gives CASSPAGYEQYF. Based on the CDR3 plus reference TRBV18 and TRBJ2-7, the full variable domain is NAGVMQNPRHLVRRRGQEARLRCSPMKGHSHVYWYRQLPEEGLKFMVYLQKENIIDESGMPKERFSAEFPKEGPSILRIQQVVRGDSAAYFCASSPAGYEQYFGPGTRLTVT.

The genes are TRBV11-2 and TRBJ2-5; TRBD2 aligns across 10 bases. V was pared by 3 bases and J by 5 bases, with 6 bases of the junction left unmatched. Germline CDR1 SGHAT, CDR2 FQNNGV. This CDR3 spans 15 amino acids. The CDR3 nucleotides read TGTGCCAGCAGCTTTGGAGCGGGAGGGCCTGAGACCCAGTACTTC. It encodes CASSFGAGGPETQYF.

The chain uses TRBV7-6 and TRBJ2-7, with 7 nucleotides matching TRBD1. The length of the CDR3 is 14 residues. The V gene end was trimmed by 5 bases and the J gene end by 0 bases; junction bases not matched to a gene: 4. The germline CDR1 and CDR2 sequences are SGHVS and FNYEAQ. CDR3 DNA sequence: TGTGCCAGCAGCCCTCGGGACAGCTCCTACGAGCAGTACTTC. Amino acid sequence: CASSPRDSSYEQYF.

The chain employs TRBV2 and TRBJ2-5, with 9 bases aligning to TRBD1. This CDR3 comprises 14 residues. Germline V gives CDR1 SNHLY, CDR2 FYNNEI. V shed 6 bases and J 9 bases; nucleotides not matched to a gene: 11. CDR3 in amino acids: CASRTGQGAGAQYF. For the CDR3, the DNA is TGTGCCAGCAGAACGGGACAGGGCGCGGGGGCCCAGTACTTC.

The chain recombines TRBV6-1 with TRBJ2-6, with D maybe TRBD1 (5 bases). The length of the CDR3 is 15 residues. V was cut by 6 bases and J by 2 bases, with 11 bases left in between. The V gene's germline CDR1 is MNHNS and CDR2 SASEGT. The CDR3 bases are TGTGCCAGCAGCAAGGACACCACTGGGGCCAACGTCCTGACTTTC. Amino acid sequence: CASSKDTTGANVLTF.

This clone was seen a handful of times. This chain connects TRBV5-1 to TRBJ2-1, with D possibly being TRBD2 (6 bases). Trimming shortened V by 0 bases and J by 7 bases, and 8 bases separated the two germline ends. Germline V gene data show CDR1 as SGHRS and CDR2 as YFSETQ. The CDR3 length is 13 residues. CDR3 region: CASSLGGTNEQFF. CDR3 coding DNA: TGCGCCAGCAGCTTGGGAGGGACTAATGAGCAGTTCTTC. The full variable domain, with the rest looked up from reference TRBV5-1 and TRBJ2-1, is KAGVTQTPRYLIKTRGQQVTLSCSPISGHRSVSWYQQTPGQGLQFLFEYFSETQRNKGNFPGRFSGRQFSNSRSEMNVSTLELGDSALYLCASSLGGTNEQFFGPGTRLTVL.

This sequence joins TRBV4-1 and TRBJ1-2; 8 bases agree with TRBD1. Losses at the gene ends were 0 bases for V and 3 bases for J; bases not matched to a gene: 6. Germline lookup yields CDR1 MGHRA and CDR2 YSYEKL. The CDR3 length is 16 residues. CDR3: CASSQERQGKHYGYTF. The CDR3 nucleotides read TGCGCCAGCAGCCAAGAGCGACAGGGGAAGCACTATGGCTACACCTTC.

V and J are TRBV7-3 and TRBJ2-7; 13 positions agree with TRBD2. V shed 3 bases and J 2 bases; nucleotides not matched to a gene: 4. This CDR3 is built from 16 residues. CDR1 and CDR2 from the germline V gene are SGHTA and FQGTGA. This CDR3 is CASSFAGTSGAYEQYF. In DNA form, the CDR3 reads TGTGCCAGCAGCTTCGCCGGGACTAGCGGGGCCTACGAGCAGTACTTC.

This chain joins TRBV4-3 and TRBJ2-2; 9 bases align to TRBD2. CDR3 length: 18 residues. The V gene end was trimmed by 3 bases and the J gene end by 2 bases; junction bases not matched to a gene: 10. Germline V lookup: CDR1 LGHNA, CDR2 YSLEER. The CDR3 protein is CASSHGYSGGLNTGELFF. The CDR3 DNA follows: TGCGCCAGCAGCCACGGTTACAGCGGGGGGCTTAACACCGGGGAGCTGTTTTTT.

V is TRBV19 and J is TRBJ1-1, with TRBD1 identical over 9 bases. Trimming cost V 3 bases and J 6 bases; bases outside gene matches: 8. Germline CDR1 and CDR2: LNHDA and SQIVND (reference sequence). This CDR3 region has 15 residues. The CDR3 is CASSMGRDRASEAFF. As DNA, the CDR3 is TGTGCCAGTAGTATGGGAAGGGACAGGGCGTCTGAAGCTTTCTTT.